The 28 T cell receptor beta chains listed next were all sequenced from one sample in a study of regulatory T cells in long-lasting Graves disease. Time point of the sample: persistent/refractory GD, antithyroid drugs over 5 years with positive TRAb. Researchers made the TCR library from RNA that was extracted from PBMCs. In building TCR beta libraries, iRepertoire HTBI primers were used together with Arm-PCR of CDR3 regions. TCRdb reprocessed the multiplex PCR reads with MiXCR, giving one entry per CDR3 protein. Of more than 350,000 distinct CDR3 sequences listed, roughly a fifth are singletons. Sequencing used peripheral blood mononuclear cells (PBMCs), obtained when the disease was refractory, from a patient treated with antithyroid drugs. All receptors derive from a female donor with Graves disease.

The chain recombines TRBV30 with TRBJ2-6; a weak D match, TRBD1 (5 bases). V was clipped by 4 bases and J by 4 bases, with 8 bases between them. This CDR3 has 13 residues. CDR1 GTSNPN and CDR2 SVGIG come from the germline V gene (reference sequence). The CDR3 DNA is TGTGCCTGGAAAGGGGCAGGGGCCAACGTCCTGACTTTC. It yields the protein CAWKGAGANVLTF.

There are many counts of this clonotype. This rearrangement joins TRBV20-1 to TRBJ1-4; 8 bases line up with TRBD1. From germline, CDR1 is DFQATT and CDR2 SNEGSKA (reference sequence). The ends lost 1 base at V and 8 bases at J; junction bases unmatched: 9. The CDR3 runs to 15 residues. CDR3 sequence reads: CSARAGQGFGEKLFF. The CDR3 nucleotides read TGCAGTGCTAGAGCCGGACAGGGATTTGGAGAAAAACTGTTTTTT.

This chain uses TRBV6-1 with TRBJ2-7, with 10 bases lining up with TRBD1. Germline lookup yields CDR1 MNHNS and CDR2 SASEGT. CDR3 size: 15 residues. Trimming took 10 bases from V and 2 from J; bases not matched to a gene: 11. CDR3 DNA sequence: TGTGCCACGACCCCCGGGACAGGGGTCCCCTACGAGCAGTACTTC. Its protein product is CATTPGTGVPYEQYF.

The genes are TRBV7-8 and TRBJ1-1; D is perhaps TRBD1 (5 bases). V lost 2 bases and J lost 3, with 16 bases in between. The CDR3 has 16 residues. The germline gives CDR1 SGHVS, CDR2 FQNEAQ. This chain's CDR3 is CASSLRGYEGHTEAFF. For the CDR3, the DNA is TGTGCCAGCAGCTTAAGGGGCTATGAAGGGCACACTGAAGCTTTCTTT.

This clonotype came up many times. This sequence joins TRBV28 and TRBJ1-1; D uncertain. Germline V CDR1 and CDR2: MDHEN, SYDVKM. CDR3 size: 14 residues. Trimming shortened V by 2 bases and J by 0 bases, and 7 bases separated the two germline ends. CDR3 DNA sequence: TGTGCCAGCAGTTTAAGTAGGTTGAACACTGAAGCTTTCTTT. It specifies CASSLSRLNTEAFF.

The rearrangement uses TRBV5-1 and TRBJ1-5, with a weak D call TRBD1 (6 bases). The CDR3 runs to 16 residues. V lost 1 base, J lost 7 bases, and 18 bases lay in between. CDR1 is SGHRS, CDR2 YFSETQ, per germline. The CDR3 reads CASSLNRERLRQPQHF. As DNA, the CDR3 is TGCGCCAGCAGCTTGAACAGGGAACGGTTAAGGCAGCCCCAGCATTTT.

This clonotype was recorded at least ten times. V and J are TRBV12-3 or TRBV12-4 and TRBJ1-1; D uncertain. The ends were cut back, 3 bases at V and 1 base at J, with 12 bases in the middle. This CDR3 has 15 amino acids. The CDR3 coding sequence is TGTGCCAGCAGTTTTATCAGGCAGACGAACACTGAAGCTTTCTTT. It encodes CASSFIRQTNTEAFF.

This clonotype was seen a handful of times. The J gene is TRBJ2-5, the V gene TRBV24-1; TRBD1 aligns across 9 bases. The CDR3 has 15 residues. Trimming at V came to 3 bases and at J to 5 bases, leaving 6 bases not matched to a gene. Germline V gene lookup returns CDR1 KGHDR and CDR2 SFDVKD. This chain's CDR3 is CATSDPGGQGETQYF. Written as DNA, the CDR3 is TGTGCCACCAGTGATCCCGGCGGACAGGGGGAGACCCAGTACTTC.

V is TRBV7-8 and J is TRBJ2-1, with D perhaps assigned TRBD1 or TRBD2 (5 bases each). Looked up from germline, CDR1 is SGHVS and CDR2 is FQNEAQ. Trimming removed 4 bases from V and 1 base from J, with 17 bases in between. This CDR3 comprises 17 residues. The CDR3 sequence: CASSYRRARLSYNEQFF. The CDR3 DNA follows: TGTGCCAGCAGCTATCGCAGGGCCCGACTATCCTACAATGAGCAGTTCTTC.

The chain uses TRBV3-1 and TRBJ2-4; weak D call: TRBD2 (6 bases). The germline V and J ends were trimmed by 4 bases and 7 bases, with 11 bases remaining between them. The CDR3 is made up of 13 amino acids. Germline lookup yields CDR1 LGHDT and CDR2 YNNKEL (reference sequence). CDR3 DNA sequence: TGTGCCAGCAGCCGGCGGGGTGGGAACATTCAGTACTTC. Its translation: CASSRRGGNIQYF.

This clonotype appeared many times. This chain joins TRBV6-9 and TRBJ1-1; possibly TRBD1 for D (5 bases). The germline CDR1 and CDR2 sequences are MNHGY and SVAAGI. Trimming took off 3 bases at V and 2 bases at J, with 10 bases between the two ends. This CDR3 has 14 amino acids. DNA for the CDR3: TGTGCCAGCAGTTACGGGGGATCCAACACTGAAGCTTTCTTT. It is translated as CASSYGGSNTEAFF.

This clonotype has a handful of counts. The chain recombines TRBV7-6 with TRBJ2-5; D tentatively reads TRBD1 or TRBD2 (5 bases each). Trimming took 5 bases from V and 5 from J, leaving 18 bases between them. The CDR3 sequence is 15 residues long. Germline CDR1 is SGHVS and CDR2 is FNYEAQ. The chain's CDR3 is CASSPFGTEAETQYF. CDR3 nucleotides: TGTGCCAGCAGCCCCTTTGGGACGGAGGCGGAGACCCAGTACTTC.

This clonotype was detected only a few times. V and J are TRBV30 and TRBJ2-7; D is unresolved. The CDR3 loop spans 12 amino acids. The V gene's germline CDR1 is GTSNPN and CDR2 SVGIG (reference sequence). V lost 3 bases and J lost 2, with 8 bases in between. Here the CDR3 reads CAWSKRTYEQYF. In nucleotides, the CDR3 is TGTGCCTGGAGCAAAAGGACCTACGAGCAGTACTTC.

V gene TRBV2 combines with J gene TRBJ2-5; D remains unclear. The CDR3 contains 15 residues. Germline V gene lookup returns CDR1 SNHLY and CDR2 FYNNEI. Trimming stripped 3 bases from V and 5 bases from J, with 16 bases between. The CDR3 is CASSEYKALGETQYF. The CDR3 region has the DNA TGTGCCAGCAGTGAGTACAAGGCCCTTGGGGAGACCCAGTACTTC. Full variable domain (missing parts from reference TRBV2 and TRBJ2-5): EPEVTQTPSHQVTQMGQEVILRCVPISNHLYFYWYRQILGQKVEFLVSFYNNEISEKSEIFDDQFSVERPDGSNFTLKIRSTKLEDSAMYFCASSEYKALGETQYFGPGTRLLVL.

This chain joins TRBV29-1 and TRBJ2-7; D is possibly TRBD1 (6 bases). The CDR3 covers 12 residues. CDR1 is SQVTM, CDR2 ANQGSEA, per germline. Trimming shortened V by 4 bases and J by 12 bases, and 19 bases separated the two germline ends. The CDR3 sequence is CSVGGGQGKAYF. The DNA for the CDR3 is TGCAGCGTTGGAGGAGGCCAGGGGAAAGCGTACTTC.

This clonotype was detected many times. This rearrangement joins TRBV27 to TRBJ2-7; TRBD2 is a possible D gene (5 bases). Trimming removed 6 bases at V and 7 bases at J, with 19 bases between. This CDR3 is built from 14 residues. Germline V gives CDR1 MNHEY, CDR2 SMNVEV (reference sequence). CDR3 amino acids: CASSHGWRVEEQYF. CDR3 nucleotides: TGTGCCAGCAGCCACGGGTGGCGGGTGGAAGAGCAGTACTTC.

This sequence joins TRBV28 and TRBJ2-3; D is possibly TRBD1 or TRBD2 (5 bases each). Between the trimmed V and J ends, which lost 5 bases and 0 bases, there was a span of 15 bases. Germline V gene lookup returns CDR1 MDHEN and CDR2 SYDVKM. CDR3 length: 16 residues. As DNA, the CDR3 is TGTGCCAGCAGTCTCCCCCGGGGCCCGAGCACAGATACGCAGTATTTT. This sequence encodes CASSLPRGPSTDTQYF.

This clonotype occurred a few times. The chain recombines TRBV5-1 with TRBJ2-2; 12 bases are a match to TRBD2. The J segment lost 6 bases and the V segment lost 3 bases, leaving 3 bases of the junction unmatched. CDR3 length equals 15 residues. CDR1 is SGHRS, CDR2 YFSETQ, per germline. The CDR3 spells CASSWTSGIPGELFF. DNA of the CDR3: TGCGCCAGCAGCTGGACTAGCGGGATCCCCGGGGAGCTGTTTTTT.

This clonotype was detected many times. This chain connects TRBV27 to TRBJ2-5; D gene ambiguous. Deletions cut 2 bases from V and 2 bases from J, with 15 bases between. The length of the CDR3 is 16 residues. Germline CDR1 and CDR2: MNHEY and SMNVEV (reference sequence). The CDR3 loop reads CASSLTASGHQETQYF. CDR3 DNA sequence: TGTGCCAGCAGTTTAACGGCCTCTGGGCATCAAGAGACCCAGTACTTC.

CDR3 protein: CASSYYSSGANVLTF. In nucleotides, the CDR3 is TGTGCCAGCAGTTACTACTCTTCTGGGGCCAACGTCCTGACTTTC. The rearrangement joins TRBV6-5 to TRBJ2-6; D unclear. This CDR3 is 15 amino acids long. V was trimmed by 1 base and J by 1 base, leaving 5 bases between them. Germline CDR1 and CDR2: MNHEY and SVGAGI.

This clonotype has ten or more counts. The V gene is TRBV27, the J gene TRBJ2-7; no clear D. The CDR3 runs 13 residues. Germline CDR1 reads MNHEY; CDR2 reads SMNVEV (reference sequence). Trimming removed 0 bases from V and 5 bases from J, with 8 bases in between. The CDR3 sequence is CASSLSGPHEQYF. CDR3 DNA: TGTGCCAGCAGTTTATCCGGACCTCACGAGCAGTACTTC.

The rearrangement uses TRBV20-1 and TRBJ2-3; D uncertain. Deletions cut 5 bases from V and 0 bases from J, with 9 bases between. Germline V CDR1 and CDR2: DFQATT, SNEGSKA (reference sequence). The CDR3 is made up of 13 amino acids. CDR3 region: CSAPGVSTDTQYF. CDR3 nucleotides: TGCAGTGCTCCGGGCGTAAGCACAGATACGCAGTATTTT.

This clonotype occurred many times. The genes are TRBV28 and TRBJ2-7; D gene uncertain. CDR1 is MDHEN, CDR2 SYDVKM, per germline. Trimming left V 5 bases short and J 0 bases short, with 14 bases between. The CDR3 is 15 amino acids. In DNA form, the CDR3 reads TGTGCCAGCAGTACTCCGACGGGCCGCTCCTACGAGCAGTACTTC. It codes for CASSTPTGRSYEQYF.

This clonotype occurred many times. The chain employs TRBV28 and TRBJ2-5; TRBD2 might be the D (6 bases). This CDR3 is 15 amino acids long. The V end lost 4 bases, the J end lost 5 bases, and 17 bases lay between the germline ends. The germline CDR1 and CDR2 sequences are MDHEN and SYDVKM. The CDR3: CASSSIAAREETQYF. The CDR3 DNA sequence: TGTGCCAGCAGTTCAATAGCGGCCCGGGAGGAGACCCAGTACTTC. Full variable domain (remainder filled in from reference TRBV28 and TRBJ2-5): DVKVTQSSRYLVKRTGEKVFLECVQDMDHENMFWYRQDPGLGLRLIYFSYDVKMKEKGDIPEGYSVSREKKERFSLILESASTNQTSMYLCASSSIAAREETQYFGPGTRLLVL.

This clonotype was recorded at least ten times. This chain uses TRBV29-1 with TRBJ2-5; 10 bases are shared with TRBD2. V shed 2 bases, J shed 4 bases, and the junction held 10 bases outside the gene matches. CDR1 and CDR2 (germline): SQVTM, ANQGSEA. CDR3 length: 16 amino acids. The CDR3 coding sequence is TGCAGCGTTGAAACGGTTGGAGGACTAGCGGTAGAGACCCAGTACTTC. Translated, it gives CSVETVGGLAVETQYF.

This clonotype has just a few counts. The chain carries TRBV7-9 and TRBJ2-3; D uncertain. The CDR3 is made up of 15 amino acids. Germline lookup yields CDR1 SEHNR and CDR2 FQNEAQ (reference sequence). V shed 4 bases and J shed 1 base, with 12 bases lying between them. CDR3 amino acids: CASSSTHWGTDTQYF. In DNA, the CDR3 is TGTGCCAGCAGCTCGACCCATTGGGGCACAGATACGCAGTATTTT.

This clonotype came up many times. The chain joins TRBV20-1 to TRBJ1-2; D is ambiguous. The germline gives CDR1 DFQATT, CDR2 SNEGSKA (reference sequence). V lost 5 bases to trimming and J lost 2 bases, with 12 bases between them. The CDR3 is 13 amino acids. The CDR3 sequence: CSAAPHGNYGYTF. In DNA form, the CDR3 reads TGCAGTGCTGCACCCCACGGGAACTATGGCTACACCTTC.

This rearrangement joins TRBV20-1 to TRBJ1-6; D is undetermined. Looked up from germline, CDR1 is DFQATT and CDR2 is SNEGSKA (reference sequence). The V and J ends lost 5 bases and 6 bases respectively, with 11 bases between them. The CDR3 extends over 13 amino acids. CDR3 DNA sequence: TGCAGTGCTCCCTGGCCTATTAATTCACCCCTCCACTTT. Encoded protein: CSAPWPINSPLHF.